These T cell receptor beta chains were read from a single sample in a study of blood T cell repertoires in COVID-19. Here immunoSEQ multiplex PCR was the method, and the copy in TCRdb shows in-frame clones only, minus some. The sample holds about 220,000 clones; 70% to 85% are singletons and the top ten take 9.7%. The sample consisted of peripheral blood. These receptors were taken from a man in his forties or fifties with active or convalescent COVID-19. The CDR3 runs from the conserved cysteine through the conserved F or W. A D gene is named only where the DNA matches it firmly. Only some rows state a clone size, as once, few, many or a class for expanded clones.

clone size,D gene,V gene,J gene,CDR3 length,CDR3 protein,CDR3 DNA
.,.,TRBV28,TRBJ2-5,14,CASSTPGGQETQYF,TGTGCCAGCAGTACCCCCGGGGGTCAAGAGACCCAGTACTTC
.,TRBD1,TRBV11-2,TRBJ1-6,14,CASSFTGGRSPLHF,TGTGCCAGCAGTTTTACAGGGGGGCGGTCACCCCTCCACTTT
.,TRBD2,TRBV7-3,TRBJ2-3,13,CASSPGLADTQYF,TGTGCCAGCAGTCCGGGACTAGCGGATACGCAGTATTTT
.,.,TRBV9,TRBJ1-1,17,CASSVGVGSRANTEAFF,TGTGCCAGCAGCGTAGGTGTCGGTTCCAGGGCGAACACTGAAGCTTTCTTT
.,TRBD1,TRBV6-4,TRBJ1-6,17,CASPRQGAMKYNSPLHF,TGTGCCAGCCCCAGACAGGGGGCCATGAAGTATAATTCACCCCTCCACTTT
few,TRBD1,TRBV5-4,TRBJ2-3,15,CASSAPGQGQDTQYF,TGTGCCAGCAGCGCACCGGGACAGGGGCAAGATACGCAGTATTTT
few,TRBD1,TRBV7-3,TRBJ2-1,15,CASSRRTGLNDEQFF,TGTGCCAGCAGCCGACGGACAGGGTTGAACGATGAGCAGTTCTTC
.,TRBD1,TRBV6-5,TRBJ2-7,13,CASRDRDTYEQYF,TGTGCCAGCCGGGACAGGGACACCTACGAGCAGTACTTC
.,TRBD1,TRBV15,TRBJ1-6,15,CATSREGTGLSPLHF,TGTGCCACCAGCAGAGAGGGGACAGGGTTATCACCCCTCCACTTT
once,TRBD2,TRBV7-2,TRBJ2-4,15,CASSLAGTTKNIQYF,TGTGCCAGCAGCTTAGCCGGGACTACTAAAAACATTCAGTACTTC
.,TRBD1,TRBV6-4,TRBJ2-1,16,CASSRTRDRGINEQFF,TGTGCCAGCAGTCGGACCCGGGACAGGGGGATCAATGAGCAGTTCTTC
few,TRBD1,TRBV6-5,TRBJ1-2,15,CASSPTGAINYGYTF,TGTGCCAGCAGTCCTACAGGGGCGATTAACTATGGCTACACCTTC
.,.,TRBV7-2,TRBJ1-1,14,CASSFRQENTEAFF,TGTGCCAGCAGCTTCCGACAGGAGAACACTGAAGCTTTCTTT
many,TRBD2,TRBV28,TRBJ2-7,14,CASSFTSGMNEQYF,TGTGCCAGCAGTTTCACTAGCGGGATGAACGAGCAGTACTTC
.,.,TRBV9,TRBJ2-5,17,CASSVIRTGPYQETQYF,TGTGCCAGCAGCGTTATTCGTACAGGGCCGTACCAAGAGACCCAGTACTTC
.,.,TRBV18,TRBJ2-1,12,CASSSQGNEQFF,TGTGCCAGCTCCTCACAGGGCAATGAGCAGTTCTTC
.,TRBD2,TRBV9,TRBJ2-1,16,CASSSAGTSGINEQFF,TGTGCCAGCAGCAGCGCCGGGACTAGCGGGATCAATGAGCAGTTCTTC
once,.,TRBV11-2,TRBJ1-2,15,CASSLNPGTNYGYTF,TGTGCCAGCAGCTTAAATCCGGGTACTAACTATGGCTACACCTTC
.,.,TRBV6-2/TRBV6-3,TRBJ2-3,11,CASSIGDTQYF,TGTGCCAGCAGTATCGGGGATACGCAGTATTTT
.,TRBD1,TRBV16,TRBJ2-2,16,CASSHRQGAFTGELFF,TGTGCCAGCAGCCATCGTCAGGGGGCCTTCACCGGGGAGCTGTTTTTT
.,.,TRBV7-6,TRBJ1-3,17,CASSPSGGAVFGNTIYF,TGTGCCAGCAGCCCCAGCGGGGGGGCGGTCTTTGGAAACACCATATATTTT
.,.,TRBV27,TRBJ2-1,13,CASSPLADNEQFF,TGTGCCAGCAGTCCCCTAGCCGACAATGAGCAGTTCTTC
.,TRBD2,TRBV30,TRBJ2-2,16,CAWTRRTSVNTGELFF,TGTGCCTGGACCCGACGGACTAGCGTTAACACCGGGGAGCTGTTTTTT
.,.,TRBV2,TRBJ1-5,13,CASSERGNQPQHF,TGTGCCAGCAGTGAAAGAGGCAATCAGCCCCAGCATTTT
.,.,TRBV7-8,TRBJ1-2,13,CASSTGPTAGYTF,TGTGCCAGCAGCACCGGCCCGACAGCTGGCTACACCTTC
.,.,TRBV7-2,TRBJ1-4,13,CASSLAQGLKLFF,TGTGCCAGCAGCCTCGCCCAGGGGTTAAAACTGTTTTTT
.,.,TRBV20-1,TRBJ1-1,11,CSALMGGEAFF,TGCAGTGCCCTTATGGGGGGAGAAGCTTTCTTT
.,TRBD1,TRBV7-9,TRBJ1-2,16,CASSFPGTEANYGYTF,TGTGCCAGCAGCTTCCCCGGGACAGAAGCTAACTATGGCTACACCTTC
once,TRBD1,TRBV7-3,TRBJ1-6,14,CASSTGTGNSPLHF,TGTGCCAGCAGCACCGGGACAGGAAATTCACCCCTCCACTTT
.,TRBD2,TRBV11-2,TRBJ2-7,15,CASRRLAGFLYEQYF,TGTGCCAGCAGACGTCTAGCGGGATTTCTATACGAGCAGTACTTC
once,.,TRBV7-2,TRBJ1-1,14,CASSLRGVGTEAFF,TGTGCCAGCAGCTTACGGGGGGTGGGCACTGAAGCTTTCTTT
once,.,TRBV10-3,TRBJ1-3,14,CAHSAELSGNTIYF,TGTGCCCATAGTGCCGAGCTCTCTGGAAACACCATATATTTT
.,.,TRBV5-1,TRBJ1-1,13,CASSRETNTEAFF,TGCGCCAGCAGCCGGGAGACGAACACTGAAGCTTTCTTT
.,.,TRBV6-5,TRBJ2-3,15,CASSHLRGSTDTQYF,TGTGCCAGCAGCCACCTAAGGGGAAGCACAGATACGCAGTATTTT
.,.,TRBV2,TRBJ1-4,15,CASRAQEATNEKLFF,TGTGCCAGTAGAGCTCAAGAAGCAACTAATGAAAAACTGTTTTTT
.,TRBD1,TRBV5-1,TRBJ1-2,17,CASSWAGTGITNYGYTF,TGCGCCAGCAGCTGGGCCGGGACAGGGATCACTAACTATGGCTACACCTTC
.,.,TRBV9,TRBJ2-1,15,CASSVDGRGYNEQFF,TGTGCCAGCAGCGTAGACGGGAGAGGCTACAATGAGCAGTTCTTC